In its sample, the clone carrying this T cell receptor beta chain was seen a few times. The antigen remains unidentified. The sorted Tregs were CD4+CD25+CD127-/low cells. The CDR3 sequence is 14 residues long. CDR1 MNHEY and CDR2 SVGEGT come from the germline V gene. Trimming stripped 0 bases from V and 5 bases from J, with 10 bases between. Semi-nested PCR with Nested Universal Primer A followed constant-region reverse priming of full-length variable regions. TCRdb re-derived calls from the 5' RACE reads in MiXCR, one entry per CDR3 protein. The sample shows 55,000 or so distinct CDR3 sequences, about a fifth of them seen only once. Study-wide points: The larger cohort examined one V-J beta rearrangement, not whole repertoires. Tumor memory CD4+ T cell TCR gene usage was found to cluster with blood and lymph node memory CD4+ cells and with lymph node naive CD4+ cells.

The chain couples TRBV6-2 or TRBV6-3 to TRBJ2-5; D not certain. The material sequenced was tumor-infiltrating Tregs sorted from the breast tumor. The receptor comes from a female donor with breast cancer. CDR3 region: CASSYSAVPETQYF. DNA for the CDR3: TGTGCCAGCAGTTACTCCGCCGTGCCGGAGACCCAGTACTTC.